Following are 24 T cell receptor beta chains from one sample sequenced in a study of molecular identifiers for immune sequencing clone quantification. MiXCR, run by TCRdb on the PCR reads, gives a single entry per CDR3 protein. This table has some 580,000 distinct CDR3 sequences, about 25% appearing once. The specimen sequenced was naive CD8+ T cells from blood, with Jurkat cell RNA spiked in. Subset specified: FACS-sorted CD8+CD4-CCR7+CD45RA+ naive T cells. The receptors derive from a human donor in good health. Some libraries in this study had Jurkat cell RNA spiked in.

This clonotype was observed a few times. V gene TRBV2 combines with J gene TRBJ2-7; 10 bases match TRBD2. The germline V gene encodes CDR1 SNHLY and CDR2 FYNNEI. Trimming took 7 bases from V and 4 from J; bases not matched to a gene: 13. This CDR3 spans 16 amino acids. The CDR3, as DNA: TGTGCCAGCACCGAAAGTTCTAGCGGGAGTTGGTACGAGCAGTACTTC. This sequence encodes CASTESSSGSWYEQYF.

V usage is TRBV6-1 and J usage is TRBJ2-1; 9 bases line up with TRBD1. CDR1 and CDR2 from the germline V gene are MNHNS and SASEGT. V shed 6 bases and J 8 bases; nucleotides not matched to a gene: 11. The CDR3 has 15 amino acids. CDR3 loop: CASRGDREILDEQFF. For the CDR3, the DNA is TGTGCCAGCAGGGGGGACAGGGAGATTTTGGATGAGCAGTTCTTC.

There are a few counts of this clonotype. V gene TRBV2 combines with J gene TRBJ2-7; weak D call: TRBD2 (6 bases). CDR1 and CDR2 (germline): SNHLY, FYNNEI. The CDR3 has 15 residues. The V end lost 4 bases, the J end lost 2 bases, and 15 bases lay between the germline ends. CDR3 nucleotide sequence: TGTGCCAGCAGTGGAGTCTGGGGGGACGCCTACGAGCAGTACTTC. Amino acid sequence: CASSGVWGDAYEQYF.

This clonotype was detected a few times. CDR3 region: CASSMQGLAVSETQYF. The CDR3 coding sequence is TGTGCCAGCAGTATGCAGGGACTAGCGGTTTCAGAGACCCAGTACTTC. The chain combines TRBV12-3 or TRBV12-4 with TRBJ2-5; 11 bases map to TRBD2. CDR3 length: 16 amino acids. With V trimmed by 5 bases and J by 4 bases, 9 bases remained unmatched.

This clonotype was detected only a few times. The chain uses TRBV9 and TRBJ1-4; D not certain. With 4 bases removed from V and 0 bases from J, the gap between germline ends came to 13 bases. CDR1 and CDR2 (germline): SGDLS, YYNGEE. The CDR3 has 16 residues. DNA of the CDR3: TGTGCCAGCAGCCCAGGAAATACTGCAACTAATGAAAAACTGTTTTTT. It specifies CASSPGNTATNEKLFF.

The chain recombines TRBV28 with TRBJ2-3, with D unclear. CDR1 is MDHEN, CDR2 SYDVKM, per germline. This CDR3 spans 17 amino acids. Trimming took 5 bases from V and 10 from J, leaving 28 bases between them. The CDR3 here is CASSPPLRTGVADPQYF. The CDR3 DNA reads as TGTGCCAGCAGTCCCCCCTTGAGAACGGGCGTGGCTGATCCGCAGTATTTT.

This clonotype was observed a handful of times. This rearrangement joins TRBV4-1 to TRBJ2-5, with a tentative D call TRBD2 (6 bases). The CDR3 consists of 13 residues. Per germline, CDR1 MGHRA and CDR2 YSYEKL. Deletions cut 2 bases from V and 5 bases from J, with 9 bases between. CDR3 DNA sequence: TGCGCCAGCAGCCAAAGCCGGGAGGAGACCCAGTACTTC. As protein: CASSQSREETQYF.

In regard to this clonotype: An end of the junction does not agree with germline; a read error may underlie this. V and J are TRBV7-9 and TRBJ2-2; weak D call: TRBD1 (5 bases). Germline loops: CDR1 SEHNR, CDR2 FQNEAQ (reference sequence). CDR3 length equals 16 residues. This CDR3 is CASSSQDHANTRELFF. The CDR3 DNA follows: TGTGCCAGCAGCTCACAGGACCACGCGAACACCAGGGAGCTGTTTTTT.

Details on this clonotype: This could be a read error, since a much larger clone is one nucleotide away. The chain uses TRBV24-1 and TRBJ2-1, with TRBD1 as a possible D gene (6 bases). V was clipped by 4 bases and J by 11 bases, with 11 bases between them. The CDR3 runs to 12 residues. The germline CDR1 and CDR2 sequences are KGHDR and SFDVKD. This CDR3 is CATSEQGDKQFF. CDR3 coding DNA: TGTGCCACCAGTGAACAGGGCGATAAGCAGTTCTTC.

This clonotype has more than one count but fewer than ten. The V and J genes are TRBV12-3 or TRBV12-4 and TRBJ2-1; possibly TRBD2 for D (6 bases). CDR3 length equals 16 residues. The ends were cut back, 6 bases at V and 6 bases at J, with 21 bases in the middle. Here the CDR3 reads CASSFSPETAGNEQFF. The CDR3 DNA reads TGTGCCAGCAGCTTCTCTCCCGAGACAGCGGGCAATGAGCAGTTCTTC.

At least ten counts were recorded for this clonotype. The V and J genes are TRBV6-5 and TRBJ1-1, with D possibly being TRBD1 (5 bases). V was pared by 6 bases and J by 6 bases, with 14 bases between. This CDR3 region has 13 residues. CDR1 and CDR2 from the germline V gene are MNHEY and SVGAGI. In DNA form, the CDR3 reads TGTGCCAGCAGCAGGGTGATTTGGGCTGAAGCTTTCTTT. Translating gives CASSRVIWAEAFF.

This clonotype was seen a few times. The V and J genes are TRBV14 and TRBJ1-1; no clear D. The CDR3 covers 13 residues. Trimming shortened V by 7 bases and J by 5 bases, and 14 bases separated the two germline ends. Per germline, CDR1 SGHDN and CDR2 FVKESK. The CDR3 coding sequence is TGTGCCAGCACCTCGGGCCGGGTGACTGAAGCTTTCTTT. This encodes CASTSGRVTEAFF. The full variable domain, its missing parts supplied by reference TRBV14 and TRBJ1-1, is EAGVTQFPSHSVIEKGQTVTLRCDPISGHDNLYWYRRVMGKEIKFLLHFVKESKQDESGMPNNRFLAERTGGTYSTLKVQPAELEDSGVYFCASTSGRVTEAFFGQGTRLTVV.

This clonotype has at least ten counts. J is TRBJ1-1 and V is TRBV6-5, with D maybe TRBD1 (6 bases). V shed 7 bases and J shed 3 bases, with 18 bases lying between them. CDR3 length: 15 residues. Germline lookup yields CDR1 MNHEY and CDR2 SVGAGI. CDR3 DNA: TGTGCCAGCAATCCGGGGGGCGCGAGGGACACTGAAGCTTTCTTT. Translating it yields CASNPGGARDTEAFF.

The sample holds a few counts of this clonotype. In DNA form, the CDR3 reads TGCAGTGCTAGAGATTCTCAAGGACCGCTCCATGGCTACACCTTC. This encodes CSARDSQGPLHGYTF. V usage is TRBV20-1 and J usage is TRBJ1-2; D call uncertain. Germline V gene sequence: CDR1 DFQATT, CDR2 SNEGSKA (reference sequence). CDR3 length equals 15 residues. V lost 0 bases and J lost 6, with 17 bases in between.

This clonotype was counted ten times or more. This chain joins TRBV6-2 or TRBV6-3 and TRBJ1-1; TRBD1 aligns across 7 bases. With 2 bases clipped from V and 6 bases from J, the junction kept 6 bases outside the gene matches. The CDR3 is made up of 14 amino acids. Germline lookup yields CDR1 MNHEY and CDR2 SVGEGT. The CDR3 nucleotides are TGTGCCAGCAGTTACGACAGGGTATACGCTGAAGCTTTCTTT. It is translated as CASSYDRVYAEAFF.

This clonotype was observed a few times. The V call is TRBV7-9, the J call TRBJ2-7, with 9 nucleotides matching TRBD1. There are 14 residues in the CDR3. The germline V gene encodes CDR1 SEHNR and CDR2 FQNEAQ (reference sequence). V shed 4 bases and J 6 bases; nucleotides not matched to a gene: 7. CDR3 protein: CASSSTGTGSEQYF. CDR3 DNA sequence: TGTGCCAGCAGCTCCACCGGGACAGGGAGCGAGCAGTACTTC.

The chain is built from TRBV6-5 and TRBJ2-3; D is perhaps TRBD1 or TRBD2 (6 bases each). CDR1 is MNHEY and CDR2 is SVGAGI in the germline V gene. Trimming pared 6 bases from V and 6 bases from J, leaving 16 bases between. The CDR3 consists of 14 residues. CDR3 sequence reads: CASSSPGAPDTQYF. In DNA form, the CDR3 reads TGTGCCAGCAGCTCTCCGGGGGCTCCGGATACGCAGTATTTT.

Comments on this clonotype: A much larger clone lies a single base off, so this may be a read error. This chain uses TRBV10-3 with TRBJ2-7, with unresolved D. Trimming pared 1 base from V and 2 bases from J, leaving 18 bases between. Per germline, CDR1 ENHRY and CDR2 SYGVKD. This CDR3 region has 17 residues. The CDR3 here is CAISELRQRPSPYEQYF. Here the CDR3 DNA reads TGTGCCATCAGTGAGTTAAGGCAGCGCCCGAGCCCCTACGAGCAGTACTTC.

This chain uses TRBV29-1 with TRBJ2-7; 10 bases line up with TRBD2. Germline CDR1 is SQVTM and CDR2 is ANQGSEA. The CDR3 contains 17 residues. V gave up 4 bases and J gave up 4 bases; unmatched junction bases: 16. The CDR3 reads CSVVSGGGLARGYEQYF. CDR3 nucleotide sequence: TGCAGCGTTGTCTCAGGGGGGGGACTAGCGCGGGGATACGAGCAGTACTTC.

This clonotype turned up a few times. CDR3: CSARESGRYGDTQYF. The CDR3 nucleotides read TGCAGTGCTAGAGAGAGCGGGAGATATGGAGATACGCAGTATTTT. The rearrangement joins TRBV20-1 to TRBJ2-3; 8 bases are shared with TRBD2. Germline assignment: CDR1 DFQATT and CDR2 SNEGSKA (reference sequence). V lost 0 bases and J lost 5; bases outside the gene matches: 7. The CDR3 has 15 amino acids.

This clonotype showed up just a few times. This sequence joins TRBV4-1 and TRBJ2-7, with D tentatively TRBD1 (7 bases). V lost 1 base, J lost 2 bases, and 12 bases lay in between. Germline V gene sequence: CDR1 MGHRA, CDR2 YSYEKL. The CDR3 runs to 15 residues. As DNA, the CDR3 is TGCGCCAGCAGCCAAGGCGGGACAGTAGCCTACGAGCAGTACTTC. Its protein is CASSQGGTVAYEQYF.

This clonotype has only a few counts. V and J are TRBV12-3 or TRBV12-4 and TRBJ2-7; 11 positions agree with TRBD2. The V and J ends lost 5 bases and 6 bases, in that order; junction bases with no gene match: 6. CDR3 length equals 14 residues. The CDR3 DNA reads TGTGCCAGCAGTATAGGGACTAGCGGCTCCGAGCAGTACTTC. Translating it yields CASSIGTSGSEQYF.

This clonotype has just a few counts. The chain uses TRBV10-3 and TRBJ1-5, with D perhaps TRBD1 (5 bases). The CDR3 totals 13 residues. Germline CDR1 reads ENHRY; CDR2 reads SYGVKD. The V end was cut by 8 bases, the J end by 8 bases, with 16 bases between. The CDR3 protein is CAIYNGGLEPQHF. The CDR3 region has the DNA TGTGCCATCTATAATGGGGGACTGGAGCCCCAGCATTTT.

As regards this clonotype: A single base separates this from a much larger clone, so it may be a read error. The CDR3 sequence is CASSSPLRPAEDEVRAKNIQYF. CDR3 bases: TGTGCCAGCAGCTCCCCTCTCCGACCAGCGGAGGACGAAGTTAGAGCCAAAAACATTCAGTACTTC. The chain combines TRBV7-9 with TRBJ2-4; D might be TRBD2 (5 bases). Germline loops: CDR1 SEHNR, CDR2 FQNEAQ (reference sequence). The CDR3 consists of 22 residues. V lost 4 bases, J lost 0 bases, and 31 bases lay in between. The complete variable domain, with remaining parts taken from reference TRBV7-9 and TRBJ2-4, reads DTGVSQNPRHKITKRGQNVTFRCDPISEHNRLYWYRQTLGQGPEFLTYFQNEAQLEKSRLLSDRFSAERPKGSFSTLEIQRTEQGDSAMYLCASSSPLRPAEDEVRAKNIQYFGAGTRLSVL.